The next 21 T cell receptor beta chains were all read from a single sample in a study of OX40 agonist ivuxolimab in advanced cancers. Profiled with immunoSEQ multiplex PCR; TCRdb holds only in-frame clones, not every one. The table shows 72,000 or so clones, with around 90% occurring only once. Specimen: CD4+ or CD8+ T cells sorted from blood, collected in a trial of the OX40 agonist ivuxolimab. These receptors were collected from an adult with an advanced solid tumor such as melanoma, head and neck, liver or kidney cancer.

CDR3 in amino acids: CASTVENQLGYTF. The CDR3 DNA is TGTGCCAGCACTGTAGAGAACCAGTTAGGCTACACCTTC. V is TRBV2 and J is TRBJ1-2; D is unresolved. Germline V CDR1 and CDR2: SNHLY, FYNNEI. Trimming left V 7 bases short and J 8 bases short, with 17 bases between. There are 13 residues in the CDR3.

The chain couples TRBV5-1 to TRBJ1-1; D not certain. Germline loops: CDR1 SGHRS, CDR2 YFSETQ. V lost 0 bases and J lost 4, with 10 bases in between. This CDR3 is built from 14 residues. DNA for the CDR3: TGCGCCAGCAGCTTGGCTGGTAGTGGCACTGAAGCTTTCTTT. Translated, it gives CASSLAGSGTEAFF. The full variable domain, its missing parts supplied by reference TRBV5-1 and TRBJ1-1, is KAGVTQTPRYLIKTRGQQVTLSCSPISGHRSVSWYQQTPGQGLQFLFEYFSETQRNKGNFPGRFSGRQFSNSRSEMNVSTLELGDSALYLCASSLAGSGTEAFFGQGTRLTVV.

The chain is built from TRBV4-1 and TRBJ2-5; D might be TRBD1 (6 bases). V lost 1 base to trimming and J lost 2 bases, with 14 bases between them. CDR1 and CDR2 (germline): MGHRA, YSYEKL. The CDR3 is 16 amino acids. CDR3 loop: CASSQGWAGDQETQYF. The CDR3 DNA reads TGCGCCAGCAGCCAAGGTTGGGCAGGGGATCAAGAGACCCAGTACTTC.

This CDR3 reads CASNPGGAGYNEQFF. In nucleotides, the CDR3 is TGTGCCAGTAACCCCGGAGGGGCCGGGTACAATGAGCAGTTCTTC. The chain uses TRBV19 and TRBJ2-1; tentative D call: TRBD2 (6 bases). Per germline, CDR1 LNHDA and CDR2 SQIVND (reference sequence). Trimming took 7 bases from V and 4 from J, leaving 17 bases between them. The CDR3 extends over 15 amino acids.

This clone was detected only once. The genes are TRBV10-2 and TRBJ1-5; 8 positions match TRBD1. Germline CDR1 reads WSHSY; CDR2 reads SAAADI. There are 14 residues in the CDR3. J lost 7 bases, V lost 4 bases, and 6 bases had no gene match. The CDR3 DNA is TGCGCCAGCAGTGGACAGGGGTTAAGCCAGCCCCAGCATTTT. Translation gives CASSGQGLSQPQHF.

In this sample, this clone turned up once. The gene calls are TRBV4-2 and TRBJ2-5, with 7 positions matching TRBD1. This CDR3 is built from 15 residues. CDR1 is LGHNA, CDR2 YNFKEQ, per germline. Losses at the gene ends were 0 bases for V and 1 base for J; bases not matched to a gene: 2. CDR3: CASSQEGQIQETQYF. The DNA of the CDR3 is TGTGCCAGCAGCCAAGAGGGACAGATCCAAGAGACCCAGTACTTC.

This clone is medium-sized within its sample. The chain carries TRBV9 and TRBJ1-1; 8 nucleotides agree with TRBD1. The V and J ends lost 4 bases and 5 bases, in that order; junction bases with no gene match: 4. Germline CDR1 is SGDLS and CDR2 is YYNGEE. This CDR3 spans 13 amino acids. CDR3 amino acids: CASSLRQGTEAFF. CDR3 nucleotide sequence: TGTGCCAGCAGCCTACGACAGGGGACTGAAGCTTTCTTT.

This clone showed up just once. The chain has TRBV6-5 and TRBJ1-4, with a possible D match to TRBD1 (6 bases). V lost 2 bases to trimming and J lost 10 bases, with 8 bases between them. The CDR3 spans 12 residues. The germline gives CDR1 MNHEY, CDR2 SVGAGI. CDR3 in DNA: TGTGCCAGCAGTTACATAGGGGGAAAACTGTTTTTT. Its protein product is CASSYIGGKLFF.

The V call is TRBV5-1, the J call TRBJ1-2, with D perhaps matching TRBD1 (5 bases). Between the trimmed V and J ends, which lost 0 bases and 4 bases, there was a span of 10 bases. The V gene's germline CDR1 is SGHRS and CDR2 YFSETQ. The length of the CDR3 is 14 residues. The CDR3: CASSLGGARYGYTF. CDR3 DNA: TGCGCCAGCAGCTTGGGAGGGGCACGCTATGGCTACACCTTC.

The CDR3 DNA follows: TGTGCCAGCAGTGGAGAGACCGGGGAGCTGTTTTTT. As protein: CASSGETGELFF. The chain couples TRBV2 to TRBJ2-2; D is uncertain. The germline V gene has CDR1 SNHLY and CDR2 FYNNEI. Trimming left V 4 bases short and J 5 bases short, with 5 bases between. There are 12 residues in the CDR3.

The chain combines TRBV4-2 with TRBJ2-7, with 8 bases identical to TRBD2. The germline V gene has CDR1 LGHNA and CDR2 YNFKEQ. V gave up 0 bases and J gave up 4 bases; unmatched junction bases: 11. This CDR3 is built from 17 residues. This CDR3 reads CASSQEGGIAGIYEQYF. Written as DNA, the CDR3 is TGTGCCAGCAGCCAAGAAGGAGGAATAGCGGGAATATACGAGCAGTACTTC.

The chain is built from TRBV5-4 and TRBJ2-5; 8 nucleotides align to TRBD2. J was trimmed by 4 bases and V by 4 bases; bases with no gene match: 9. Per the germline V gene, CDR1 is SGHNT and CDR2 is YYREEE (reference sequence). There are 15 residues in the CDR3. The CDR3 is CASSAWRGEGETQYF. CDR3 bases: TGTGCCAGCAGCGCTTGGCGGGGGGAGGGAGAGACCCAGTACTTC.

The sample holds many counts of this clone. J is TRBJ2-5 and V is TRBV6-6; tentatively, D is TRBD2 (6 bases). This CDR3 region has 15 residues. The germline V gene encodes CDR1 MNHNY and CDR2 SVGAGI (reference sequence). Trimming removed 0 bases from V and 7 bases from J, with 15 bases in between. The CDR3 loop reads CASSYSLGGKRTQYF. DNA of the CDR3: TGTGCCAGCAGTTACTCCCTGGGGGGAAAGAGGACCCAGTACTTC.

CDR3 nucleotides: TGTGCCTGGACCTCTATCATTACTAATGAAAAACTGTTTTTT. This encodes CAWTSIITNEKLFF. The V gene is TRBV30, the J gene TRBJ1-4; D not resolved. The V gene lost 4 bases and the J gene lost 2 bases, with 11 bases spanning the gap. The germline gives CDR1 GTSNPN, CDR2 SVGIG (reference sequence). The CDR3 contains 14 residues. The whole variable domain, remainder taken from reference TRBV30 and TRBJ1-4, is SQTIHQWPATLVQPVGSPLSLECTVEGTSNPNLYWYRQAAGRGLQLLFYSVGIGQISSEVPQNLSASRPQDRQFILSSKKLLLSDSGFYLCAWTSIITNEKLFFGSGTQLSVL.

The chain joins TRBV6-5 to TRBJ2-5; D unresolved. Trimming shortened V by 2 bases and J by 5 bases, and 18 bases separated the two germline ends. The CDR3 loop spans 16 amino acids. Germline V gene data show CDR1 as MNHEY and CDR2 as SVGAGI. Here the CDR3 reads CASSYGSAESIETQYF. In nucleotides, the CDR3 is TGTGCCAGCAGTTACGGTTCAGCTGAGTCGATCGAGACCCAGTACTTC.

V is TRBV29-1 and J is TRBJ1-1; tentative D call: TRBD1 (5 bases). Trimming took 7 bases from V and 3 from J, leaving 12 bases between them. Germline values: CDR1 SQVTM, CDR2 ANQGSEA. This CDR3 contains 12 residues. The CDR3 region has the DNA TGCAGCGCCTGGGACGGGGACACTGAAGCTTTCTTT. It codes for CSAWDGDTEAFF.

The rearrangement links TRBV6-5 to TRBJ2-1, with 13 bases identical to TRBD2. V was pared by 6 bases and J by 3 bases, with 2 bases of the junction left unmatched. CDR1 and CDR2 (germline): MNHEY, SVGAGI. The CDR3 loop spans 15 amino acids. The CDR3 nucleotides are TGTGCCAGCAGACGGACTAGCGGGAGCTACAATGAGCAGTTCTTC. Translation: CASRRTSGSYNEQFF.

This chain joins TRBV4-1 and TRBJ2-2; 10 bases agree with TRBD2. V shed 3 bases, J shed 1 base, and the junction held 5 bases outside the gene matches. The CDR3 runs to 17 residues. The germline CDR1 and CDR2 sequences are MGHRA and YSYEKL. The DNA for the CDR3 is TGCGCCAGCAGCCAGTCCGGACTAGCGGAGAACACCGGGGAGCTGTTTTTT. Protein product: CASSQSGLAENTGELFF.

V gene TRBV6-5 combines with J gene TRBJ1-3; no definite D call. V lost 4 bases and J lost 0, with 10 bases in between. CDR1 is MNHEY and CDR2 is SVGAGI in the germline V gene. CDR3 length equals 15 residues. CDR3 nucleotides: TGTGCCAGCAGTTCGAGGATCGGCTCTGGAAACACCATATATTTT. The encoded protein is CASSSRIGSGNTIYF.

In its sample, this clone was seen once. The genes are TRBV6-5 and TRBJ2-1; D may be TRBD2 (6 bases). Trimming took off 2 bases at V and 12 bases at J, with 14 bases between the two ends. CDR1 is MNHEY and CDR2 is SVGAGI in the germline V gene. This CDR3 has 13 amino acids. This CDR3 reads CASSYEGGARQFF. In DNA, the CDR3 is TGTGCCAGCAGTTACGAGGGAGGAGCAAGGCAGTTCTTC.

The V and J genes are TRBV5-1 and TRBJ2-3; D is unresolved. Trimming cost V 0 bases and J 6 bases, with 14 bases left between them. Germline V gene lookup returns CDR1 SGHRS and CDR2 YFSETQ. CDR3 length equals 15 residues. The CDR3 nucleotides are TGCGCCAGCAGCTTGGGTGCGGAGAGTAGGGATACGCAGTATTTT. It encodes CASSLGAESRDTQYF.